The rows below give T cell receptor beta chains drawn from one sample of a study of shared clonotypes between healthy human individuals. Produced via immunoSEQ multiplex PCR; TCRdb's table is partial and in-frame only. The repertoire holds about half a million clones, more than 65% seen once, with about 12% in the top ten. Sequenced input: PBMCs. These receptors all stem from a woman aged 40 to 50 in good health. Some clones in this sample may be carry-over from other donors' samples. Both conserved end residues are part of each CDR3. Each record gives: V gene, clone size, D gene, J gene, CDR3 protein, CDR3 DNA. D genes are given only for firm matches. Clone size is stated in some rows and not others, as once, few, many or a class when expanded.

>TRBV7-9|-|-|TRBJ2-4
CASSLGMGAGDIQYF
TGTGCCAGCAGCTTAGGGATGGGGGCGGGGGACATTCAGTACTTC
>TRBV4-1|-|-|TRBJ2-2
CASRPGYTGELFF
TGCGCCAGCAGGCCAGGGTACACCGGGGAGCTGTTTTTT
>TRBV11-3|-|-|TRBJ2-7
CASSFGGGYEQYF
TGTGCCAGCAGCTTTGGAGGGGGTTACGAGCAGTACTTC
>TRBV9|-|TRBD2|TRBJ2-7
CASSKGLSTTYEQYF
TGTGCCAGCAGCAAGGGACTATCTACAACCTACGAGCAGTACTTC
>TRBV19|-|-|TRBJ1-5
CASTAELSNQPQHF
TGTGCCAGCACTGCGGAGCTTAGCAATCAGCCCCAGCATTTT
>TRBV4-2|-|-|TRBJ2-4
CASSHLGEGQNIQYF
TGTGCCAGCAGCCACCTGGGTGAGGGCCAAAACATTCAGTACTTC
>TRBV10-2|-|-|TRBJ1-1
CASSPGVNTEAFF
TGCGCCAGCAGCCCAGGGGTGAACACTGAAGCTTTCTTT
>TRBV10-2|once|-|TRBJ2-5
CASSESQLQETQYF
TGCGCCAGCAGTGAAAGTCAGTTACAAGAGACCCAGTACTTC
>TRBV4-1|-|-|TRBJ1-1
CASSRGRAEAFF
TGCGCCAGCAGCCGGGGAAGGGCTGAAGCTTTCTTT
>TRBV19|few|TRBD1|TRBJ2-1
CASSGTGKGNEQFF
TGTGCCAGTAGTGGGACAGGGAAAGGGAATGAGCAGTTCTTC
>TRBV30|-|TRBD1|TRBJ1-2
CAWGQESGYTF
TGTGCCTGGGGACAGGAATCTGGCTACACCTTC
>TRBV28|-|TRBD1|TRBJ1-1
CASTHLPNDREAEAFF
TGTGCCAGCACTCACTTACCTAACGACAGGGAGGCTGAAGCTTTCTTT
>TRBV27|-|TRBD1|TRBJ1-5
CASTSGQGHQPQHF
TGTGCCAGTACATCTGGACAGGGGCATCAGCCCCAGCATTTT
>TRBV28|-|-|TRBJ1-4
CASSSPHTTNEKLFF
TGTGCCAGCAGTTCCCCACACACAACTAATGAAAAACTGTTTTTT
>TRBV10-2|-|-|TRBJ2-1
CASSQDSHPYNEQFF
TGCGCCAGCAGTCAGGACTCGCACCCGTACAATGAGCAGTTCTTC
>TRBV7-8|-|-|TRBJ2-7
CASSLRPGRNLAYEQYF
TGTGCCAGCAGCTTACGCCCGGGTCGCAACCTCGCCTACGAGCAGTACTTC
>TRBV27|-|-|TRBJ1-1
CASSFPGYSGEAFF
TGTGCCAGCAGTTTTCCGGGATACTCGGGTGAAGCTTTCTTT
>TRBV27|-|-|TRBJ1-1
CASSSRGWDTEAFF
TGTGCCAGCAGTTCCAGGGGATGGGACACTGAAGCTTTCTTT
>TRBV7-9|many|-|TRBJ2-2
CASSRWFAGNSTGELFF
TGTGCCAGCAGCCGTTGGTTTGCGGGCAATAGCACCGGGGAGCTGTTTTTT
>TRBV2|few|-|TRBJ2-7
CASRGGVVYEQYF
TGTGCCAGCAGAGGGGGGGTCGTCTACGAGCAGTACTTC
>TRBV10-3|-|-|TRBJ1-4
CAISEGQPTNEKLFF
TGTGCCATCAGTGAGGGACAGCCAACTAATGAAAAACTGTTTTTT
>TRBV27|few|-|TRBJ2-3
CASSSPGQLGGTDTQYF
TGTGCCAGCAGTAGTCCGGGACAACTGGGGGGCACAGATACGCAGTATTTT
>TRBV11-2|-|-|TRBJ2-7
CASSTRDMSYEQYF
TGTGCCAGCAGCACCCGGGACATGTCCTACGAGCAGTACTTC
>TRBV6-1|-|-|TRBJ2-7
CASRALSLGYEQYF
TGTGCCAGCAGGGCCCTATCGCTTGGCTACGAGCAGTACTTC
>TRBV27|many|TRBD2|TRBJ2-1
CASSRTSGVSSYNEQFF
TGTGCCAGCAGTCGAACTAGCGGGGTCAGCTCCTACAATGAGCAGTTCTTC
>TRBV29-1|-|-|TRBJ1-1
CSVGGGGGLNTEAFF
TGCAGCGTTGGGGGAGGCGGGGGCCTCAACACTGAAGCTTTCTTT
>TRBV9|-|TRBD2|TRBJ2-3
CASGTSGTDTQYF
TGTGCCAGCGGGACTAGCGGGACAGATACGCAGTATTTT
>TRBV7-9|-|-|TRBJ1-1
CASSSISGTSAEAFF
TGTGCCAGCAGCTCAATATCCGGGACGTCAGCTGAAGCTTTCTTT
>TRBV28|-|TRBD1|TRBJ1-1
CASSLPTGGNTEAFF
TGTGCCAGCAGCCTGCCAACAGGGGGCAACACTGAAGCTTTCTTT
>TRBV7-3|few|-|TRBJ2-2
CASSPLANTGELFF
TGTGCCAGCAGCCCCCTAGCGAACACCGGGGAGCTGTTTTTT
>TRBV28|-|TRBD2|TRBJ2-2
CASSPAGLAGHTGELFF
TGTGCCAGCAGCCCTGCGGGACTAGCGGGACACACCGGGGAGCTGTTTTTT
>TRBV5-4|-|TRBD2|TRBJ2-5
CASNSGTSGIETQYF
TGTGCCAGCAACTCCGGGACTAGCGGGATTGAGACCCAGTACTTC
>TRBV6-1|-|TRBD2|TRBJ2-1
CASSDGRLAGSYNEQFF
TGTGCCAGCAGTGACGGGAGACTAGCGGGATCCTACAATGAGCAGTTCTTC
>TRBV27|-|TRBD1|TRBJ2-7
CASSLIPQGYEQYF
TGTGCCAGCAGTTTAATCCCACAGGGGTACGAGCAGTACTTC
>TRBV6-5|-|-|TRBJ2-7
CASSSGIPLHEQYF
TGTGCCAGCAGTTCCGGGATCCCCCTCCACGAGCAGTACTTC
>TRBV7-3|-|-|TRBJ2-1
CASSPWTVSSYNEQFF
TGTGCCAGCAGCCCGTGGACGGTAAGCTCCTACAATGAGCAGTTCTTC
>TRBV28|-|TRBD1|TRBJ1-5
CASSSPGQGVNQPQHF
TGTGCCAGCAGTAGTCCGGGACAGGGGGTCAATCAGCCCCAGCATTTT
>TRBV5-4|-|TRBD1|TRBJ2-5
CASSSRQGGETQYF
TGTGCCAGCAGCTCTCGACAGGGGGGAGAGACCCAGTACTTC
>TRBV4-2|-|-|TRBJ1-4
CASSHADDEKLFF
TGTGCCAGCAGCCATGCCGACGATGAAAAACTGTTTTTT
>TRBV7-2|-|-|TRBJ1-2
CASSLGGNLNYGYTF
TGTGCCAGCAGCTTAGGCGGGAATCTTAACTATGGCTACACCTTC